This TCR beta chain was identified during a study of shared clonotypes between healthy human individuals. The data were produced by immunoSEQ multiplex PCR, yet TCRdb's version contains in-frame clones alone and is incomplete. Altogether 2,500,000 or so clones are present, roughly 90% being singletons, with the ten largest covering about 0.41%. Adults of Caucasian background living in Nashville, Tennessee made up all donors. The CD4+ fraction was divided into a CD45RA+ naive subset and a CD45RA-negative memory subset. Study-wide results and caveats: Naive subsets typically showed greater estimated richness than memory subsets.

On this clone: As yet, its antigen is unknown.

V gave up 5 bases and J gave up 0 bases, with 14 bases separating them. This CDR3 is built from 16 residues. The germline V gene encodes CDR1 SGHVS and CDR2 FQNEAQ. The sequence was collected from a man between 18 and 35 years old in good health. Some clones in this sample may be carry-over from other donors' samples. The specimen sequenced was naive CD4+ T cells from PBMCs. Sample subset: CD45RA+ positively selected. V usage is TRBV7-8 and J usage is TRBJ1-3; D is uncertain. CDR3 region: CASSPLLLNSGNTIYF. The CDR3 coding sequence is TGTGCCAGCAGCCCCCTTCTTCTGAACTCTGGAAACACCATATATTTT.